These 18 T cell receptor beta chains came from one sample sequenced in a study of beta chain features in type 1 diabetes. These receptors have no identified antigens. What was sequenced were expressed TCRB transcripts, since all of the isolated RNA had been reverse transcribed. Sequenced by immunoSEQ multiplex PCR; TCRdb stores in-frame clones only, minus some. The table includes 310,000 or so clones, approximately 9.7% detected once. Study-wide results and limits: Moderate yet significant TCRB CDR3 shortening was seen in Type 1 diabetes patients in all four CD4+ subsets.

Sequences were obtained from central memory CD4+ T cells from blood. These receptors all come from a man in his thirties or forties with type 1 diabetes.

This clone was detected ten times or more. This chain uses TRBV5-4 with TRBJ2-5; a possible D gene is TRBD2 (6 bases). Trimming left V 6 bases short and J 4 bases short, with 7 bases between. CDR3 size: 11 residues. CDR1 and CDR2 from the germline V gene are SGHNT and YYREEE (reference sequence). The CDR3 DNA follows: TGTGCCAGCATGGGAGGAGAGACCCAGTACTTC. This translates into CASMGGETQYF.

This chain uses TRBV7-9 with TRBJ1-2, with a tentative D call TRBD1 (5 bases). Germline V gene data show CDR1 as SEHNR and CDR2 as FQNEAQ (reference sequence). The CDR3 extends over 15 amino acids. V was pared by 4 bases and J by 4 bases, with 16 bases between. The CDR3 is CASSSSGARGYGYTF. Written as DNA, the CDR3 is TGTGCCAGCAGCTCTAGCGGGGCGCGGGGCTATGGCTACACCTTC.

CDR3 nucleotides: TGCGCCAGCAGCTTGGCAGGGAGTGGCGAAAAACTGTTTTTT. It specifies CASSLAGSGEKLFF. The chain combines TRBV5-1 with TRBJ1-4; TRBD1 is a possible D gene (5 bases). Germline CDR1 and CDR2: SGHRS and YFSETQ. The CDR3 consists of 14 residues. The ends were cut back, 0 bases at V and 8 bases at J, with 11 bases in the middle.

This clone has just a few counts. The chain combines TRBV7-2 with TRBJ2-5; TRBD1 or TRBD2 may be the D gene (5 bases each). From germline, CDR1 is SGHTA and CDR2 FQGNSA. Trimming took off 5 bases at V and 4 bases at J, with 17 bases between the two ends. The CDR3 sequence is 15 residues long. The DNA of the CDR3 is TGTGCCAGCAGCCCCCGGGACGCCGGCGGAGAGACCCAGTACTTC. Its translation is CASSPRDAGGETQYF.

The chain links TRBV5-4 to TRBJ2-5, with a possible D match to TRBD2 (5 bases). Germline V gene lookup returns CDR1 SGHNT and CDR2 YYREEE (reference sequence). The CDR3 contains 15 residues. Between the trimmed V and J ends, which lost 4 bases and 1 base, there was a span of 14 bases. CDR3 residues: CASSPRGEIQETQYF. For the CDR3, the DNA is TGTGCCAGCAGCCCCCGGGGTGAGATCCAAGAGACCCAGTACTTC.

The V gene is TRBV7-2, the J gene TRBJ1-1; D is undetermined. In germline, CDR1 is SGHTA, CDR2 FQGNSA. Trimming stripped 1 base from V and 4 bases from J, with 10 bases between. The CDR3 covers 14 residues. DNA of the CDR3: TGTGCCAGCAGCTTAGGGGGATTTAGCACTGAAGCTTTCTTT. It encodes CASSLGGFSTEAFF.

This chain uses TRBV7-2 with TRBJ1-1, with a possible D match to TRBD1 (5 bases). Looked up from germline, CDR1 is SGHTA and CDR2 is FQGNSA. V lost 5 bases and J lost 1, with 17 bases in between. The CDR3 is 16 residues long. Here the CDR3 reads CASSPQGRGTNTEAFF. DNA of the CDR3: TGTGCCAGCAGCCCCCAAGGTAGAGGGACGAACACTGAAGCTTTCTTT.

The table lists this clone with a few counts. CDR3 nucleotides: TGCAGCGTTTTCAGCCAGACTACCTACGAGCAGTACTTC. This sequence encodes CSVFSQTTYEQYF. V gene TRBV29-1 combines with J gene TRBJ2-5; TRBD2 might be the D (5 bases). The end of the DNA fits TRBJ2-7 better, so the J call may be wrong. Germline V lookup: CDR1 SQVTM, CDR2 ANQGSEA. The CDR3 runs to 13 residues.

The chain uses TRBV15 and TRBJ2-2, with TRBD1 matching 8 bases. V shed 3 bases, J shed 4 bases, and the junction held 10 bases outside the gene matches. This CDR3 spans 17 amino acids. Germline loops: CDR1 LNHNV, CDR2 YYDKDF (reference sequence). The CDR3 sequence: CATSSPLQGAGTGELFF. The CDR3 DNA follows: TGTGCCACCAGCAGTCCTCTCCAGGGGGCGGGCACCGGGGAGCTGTTTTTT. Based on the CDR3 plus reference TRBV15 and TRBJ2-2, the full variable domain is DAMVIQNPRYQVTQFGKPVTLSCSQTLNHNVMYWYQQKSSQAPKLLFHYYDKDFNNEADTPDNFQSRRPNTSFCFLDIRSPGLGDTAMYLCATSSPLQGAGTGELFFGEGSRLTVL.

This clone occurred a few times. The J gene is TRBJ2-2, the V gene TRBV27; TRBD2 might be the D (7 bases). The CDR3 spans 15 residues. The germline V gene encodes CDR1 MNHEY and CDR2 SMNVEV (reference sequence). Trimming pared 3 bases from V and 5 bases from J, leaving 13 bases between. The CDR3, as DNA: TGTGCCAGCAGTTTGGGGGGGCGCAGGACCGGGGAGCTGTTTTTT. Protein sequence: CASSLGGRRTGELFF.

The CDR3 nucleotides read TGTGCCAGCAGTCCCCCCCCGGGTTTTGAGACCCAGTACTTC. It encodes CASSPPPGFETQYF. This sequence joins TRBV27 and TRBJ2-5; D remains ambiguous. There are 14 residues in the CDR3. V lost 5 bases and J lost 5, with 15 bases in between. Per the germline V gene, CDR1 is MNHEY and CDR2 is SMNVEV (reference sequence).

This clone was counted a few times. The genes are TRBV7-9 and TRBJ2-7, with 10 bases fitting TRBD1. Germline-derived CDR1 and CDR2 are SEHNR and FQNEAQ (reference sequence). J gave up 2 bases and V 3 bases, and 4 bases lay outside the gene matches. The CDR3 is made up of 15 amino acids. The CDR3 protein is CASSFLGQGAYEQYF. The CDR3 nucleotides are TGTGCCAGCAGCTTCCTCGGACAGGGGGCCTACGAGCAGTACTTC.

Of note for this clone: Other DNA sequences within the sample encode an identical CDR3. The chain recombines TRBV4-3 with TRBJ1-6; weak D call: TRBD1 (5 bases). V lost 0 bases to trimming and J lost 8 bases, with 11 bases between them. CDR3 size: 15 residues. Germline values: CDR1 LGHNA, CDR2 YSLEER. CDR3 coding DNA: TGCGCCAGCAGCCAAGAGTCAAGGGGTGATTCACCCCTCCACTTT. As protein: CASSQESRGDSPLHF.

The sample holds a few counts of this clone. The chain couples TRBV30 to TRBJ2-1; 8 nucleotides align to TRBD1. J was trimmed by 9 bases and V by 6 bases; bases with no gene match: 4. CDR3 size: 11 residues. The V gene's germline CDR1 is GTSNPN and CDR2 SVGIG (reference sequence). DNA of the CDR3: TGTGCCTGCAGGGGGCGAGGTGAGCAGTTCTTC. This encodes CACRGRGEQFF.

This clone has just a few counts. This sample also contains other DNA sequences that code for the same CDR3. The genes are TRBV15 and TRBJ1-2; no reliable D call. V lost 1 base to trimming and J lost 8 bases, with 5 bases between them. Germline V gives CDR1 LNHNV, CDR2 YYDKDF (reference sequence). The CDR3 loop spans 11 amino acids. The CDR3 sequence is CATSRGDGYTF. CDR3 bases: TGTGCCACCAGCAGAGGCGACGGCTACACCTTC.

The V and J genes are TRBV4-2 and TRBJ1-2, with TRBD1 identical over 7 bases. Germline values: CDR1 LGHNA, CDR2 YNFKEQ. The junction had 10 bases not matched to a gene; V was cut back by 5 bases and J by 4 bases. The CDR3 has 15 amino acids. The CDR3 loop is CASSLDSPGGYGYTF. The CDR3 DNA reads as TGTGCCAGCAGCTTAGATTCTCCAGGGGGCTATGGCTACACCTTC.

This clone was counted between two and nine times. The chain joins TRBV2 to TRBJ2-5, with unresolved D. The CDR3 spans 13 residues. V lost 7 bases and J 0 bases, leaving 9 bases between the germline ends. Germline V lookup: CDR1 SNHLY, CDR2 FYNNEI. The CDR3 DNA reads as TGTGCCAGCAACCCCTCGTACCAAGAGACCCAGTACTTC. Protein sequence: CASNPSYQETQYF. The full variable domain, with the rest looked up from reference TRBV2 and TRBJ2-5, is EPEVTQTPSHQVTQMGQEVILRCVPISNHLYFYWYRQILGQKVEFLVSFYNNEISEKSEIFDDQFSVERPDGSNFTLKIRSTKLEDSAMYFCASNPSYQETQYFGPGTRLLVL.

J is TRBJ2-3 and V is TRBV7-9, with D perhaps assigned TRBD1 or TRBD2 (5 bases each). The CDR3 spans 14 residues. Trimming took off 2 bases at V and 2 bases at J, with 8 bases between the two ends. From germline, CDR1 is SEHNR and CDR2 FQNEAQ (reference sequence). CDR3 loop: CASSLRGDTDTQYF. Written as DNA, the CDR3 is TGTGCCAGCAGCTTACGGGGCGACACAGATACGCAGTATTTT. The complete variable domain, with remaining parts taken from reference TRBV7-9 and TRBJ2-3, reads DTGVSQNPRHKITKRGQNVTFRCDPISEHNRLYWYRQTLGQGPEFLTYFQNEAQLEKSRLLSDRFSAERPKGSFSTLEIQRTEQGDSAMYLCASSLRGDTDTQYFGPGTRLTVL.